This T cell receptor beta chain emerged from a study of blood T cell repertoires in COVID-19. Libraries were prepared by immunoSEQ multiplex PCR; TCRdb keeps only in-frame clonotypes and omits some of them. The top ten hold less than 3.5% of the sample, which has about 190,000 clones, 86% seen once. Trimming took 6 bases from V and 7 from J; bases not matched to a gene: 4. The germline V gene has CDR1 SGHTA and CDR2 FQGNSA. The CDR3 length is 12 residues. The sequenced sample was peripheral blood. This TCR was sampled from a woman in her twenties or thirties with active or convalescent COVID-19. This chain uses TRBV7-2 with TRBJ1-2, with 8 bases aligning to TRBD1. CDR3 in amino acids: CASSFTGGGYTF. The CDR3 bases are TGTGCCAGCAGTTTTACAGGGGGTGGCTACACCTTC.